The 27 T cell receptor beta chains listed next were all sequenced from one sample in a study of beta chain features in type 1 diabetes (dated by TCRdb to 2017 to 2018). The library was produced with the immunoSEQ multiplex PCR assay. All of the isolated RNA was reverse transcribed with the High Capacity cDNA Reverse Transcription Kit, so expressed TCRB transcripts were sequenced. TCRdb provides this immuneACCESS table in a form limited to in-frame rearrangements. Some clones are lacking; in checked studies, under half of them reflect an unresolved V gene, and why the rest are absent is not known. Here the sample has roughly 180,000 clones; about 13% occur a single time. 0.62% of the sample comes from the top ten. Sequencing was performed on central memory CD4+ T cells from blood. These TCRs come from a woman between 18 and 29 years old in good health.

The V call is TRBV6-5, the J call TRBJ2-1; 12 bases fit TRBD2. V lost 7 bases, J lost 8 bases, and 3 bases stayed unmatched. This CDR3 has 13 residues. Germline V gene sequence: CDR1 MNHEY, CDR2 SVGAGI. In nucleotides, the CDR3 is TGTGCCAGCATCCGACTAGCGGGAGATGAGCAGTTCTTC. This codes for CASIRLAGDEQFF.

With regard to this clone: The sample carries other DNA sequences with the same CDR3. The chain combines TRBV5-1 with TRBJ2-6, with D unclear. The V end lost 2 bases, the J end lost 0 bases, and 6 bases lay between the germline ends. The CDR3 is 15 amino acids. Germline values: CDR1 SGHRS, CDR2 YFSETQ. CDR3 amino acids: CASSLGVSGANVLTF. CDR3 DNA sequence: TGCGCCAGCAGCTTAGGAGTCTCTGGGGCCAACGTCCTGACTTTC.

The V gene is TRBV10-3, the J gene TRBJ2-7; D is undetermined. The germline CDR1 and CDR2 sequences are ENHRY and SYGVKD. CDR3 size: 13 residues. Between the trimmed V and J ends, which lost 2 bases and 4 bases, there was a span of 9 bases. The CDR3 nucleotides are TGTGCCATCAGTGAGGGCGCGGCATACGAGCAGTACTTC. Translation: CAISEGAAYEQYF.

This clone was observed a few times. J is TRBJ2-7 and V is TRBV5-1; D is uncertain. The CDR3 sequence is 11 residues long. Trimming removed 3 bases at V and 7 bases at J, with 8 bases between. Germline V gives CDR1 SGHRS, CDR2 YFSETQ. The CDR3 nucleotides are TGCGCCAGCAGCTCGCCGAGGGAGCAGTACTTC. It codes for CASSSPREQYF.

This clone was picked up a small number of times. The rearrangement joins TRBV25-1 to TRBJ2-3; 13 nucleotides align to TRBD2. From germline, CDR1 is MGHDK and CDR2 SYGVNS. The CDR3 has 16 residues. The ends lost 2 bases at V and 11 bases at J; junction bases unmatched: 10. CDR3 amino acids: CASSERATSGRQGQYF. The CDR3 coding sequence is TGTGCCAGCAGTGAAAGGGCGACTAGCGGGAGGCAAGGGCAGTATTTT.

This clone was counted a few times. The chain combines TRBV25-1 with TRBJ1-1; possibly TRBD1 for D (5 bases). Trimming took 7 bases from V and 4 from J, leaving 16 bases between them. The CDR3 runs 14 residues. From germline, CDR1 is MGHDK and CDR2 SYGVNS. The CDR3 bases are TGTGCCAGCAAATTCGGGGGAAGCGGCACTGAAGCTTTCTTT. This sequence encodes CASKFGGSGTEAFF.

This clone was counted between two and nine times. Other DNA sequences in this specimen translate into the identical CDR3. The genes are TRBV5-4 and TRBJ2-2; the D gene is possibly TRBD2 (7 bases). The germline V gene has CDR1 SGHNT and CDR2 YYREEE (reference sequence). The CDR3 runs 14 residues. Trimming took 0 bases from V and 9 from J, leaving 12 bases between them. The CDR3 DNA sequence: TGTGCCAGCAGCTTGGAGTGGGGGGGCAGGGAGCTGTTTTTT. This sequence encodes CASSLEWGGRELFF.

The chain links TRBV7-2 to TRBJ2-7; TRBD1 agrees at 10 bases. Germline CDR1 reads SGHTA; CDR2 reads FQGNSA. The CDR3 is 15 residues long. The ends lost 5 bases at V and 7 bases at J; junction bases unmatched: 11. The CDR3 reads CASSETRDRGKEQYF. CDR3 bases: TGTGCCAGCAGCGAAACCCGGGACAGGGGTAAAGAGCAGTACTTC. The variable domain in full, with the rest retrieved from reference TRBV7-2 and TRBJ2-7, is GAGVSQSPSNKVTEKGKDVELRCDPISGHTALYWYRQSLGQGLEFLIYFQGNSAPDKSGLPSDRFSAERTGGSVSTLTIQRTQQEDSAVYLCASSETRDRGKEQYFGPGTRLTVT.

This clone was recorded many times. The CDR3 nucleotides read TGTGCCAGCAGACGGGACAGAGCTTCGACAGATACGCAGTATTTT. Its translation is CASRRDRASTDTQYF. The chain employs TRBV7-2 and TRBJ2-3; TRBD1 matches at 7 bases. The CDR3 has 15 residues. Germline V CDR1 and CDR2: SGHTA, FQGNSA. The V and J ends lost 6 bases and 3 bases, in that order; junction bases with no gene match: 9.

This clone was counted only a few times. The chain carries TRBV5-4 and TRBJ2-1; 9 positions agree with TRBD1. J was trimmed by 3 bases and V by 4 bases; bases with no gene match: 8. The germline CDR1 and CDR2 sequences are SGHNT and YYREEE (reference sequence). There are 16 residues in the CDR3. The CDR3 nucleotides read TGTGCCAGCAGCCTAGCAGCGGGACAGGGCTACAATGAGCAGTTCTTC. Encoded protein: CASSLAAGQGYNEQFF.

The V gene is TRBV29-1, the J gene TRBJ2-7, with 9 bases matching TRBD1. This CDR3 has 14 amino acids. The trim removed 1 base at V and 7 bases at J, leaving 8 bases unmatched. Germline V CDR1 and CDR2: SQVTM, ANQGSEA. This CDR3 is CSVEGDRAPLEQYF. Here the CDR3 DNA reads TGCAGCGTTGAAGGGGACAGGGCCCCTTTGGAGCAGTACTTC.

This clone has only a few counts. This chain uses TRBV5-1 with TRBJ1-4; unclear D gene. From germline, CDR1 is SGHRS and CDR2 YFSETQ. The CDR3 consists of 14 residues. V lost 5 bases to trimming and J lost 11 bases, with 19 bases between them. The DNA of the CDR3 is TGCGCCAGCAGGAACGAGGCGGCTTTCGGGAAACTGTTTTTT. This encodes CASRNEAAFGKLFF.

This clone was observed a handful of times. The chain couples TRBV29-1 to TRBJ1-1, with D uncertain. Trimming took off 2 bases at V and 4 bases at J, with 11 bases between the two ends. CDR3 length: 13 residues. The germline gives CDR1 SQVTM, CDR2 ANQGSEA. The chain's CDR3 is CSVEFQRGTEAFF. Here the CDR3 DNA reads TGCAGCGTTGAATTCCAGAGAGGCACTGAAGCTTTCTTT.

The chain carries TRBV5-4 and TRBJ2-6; TRBD1 matches 8 bases. CDR3 length: 19 residues. J gave up 0 bases and V 6 bases, and 14 bases lay outside the gene matches. Germline V gives CDR1 SGHNT, CDR2 YYREEE (reference sequence). CDR3 sequence: CASNNLEGQASSGANVLTF. The CDR3 region has the DNA TGTGCCAGCAACAACCTCGAGGGACAGGCGAGCTCTGGGGCCAACGTCCTGACTTTC.

This rearrangement joins TRBV27 to TRBJ2-7; TRBD2 might be the D (6 bases). The V gene's germline CDR1 is MNHEY and CDR2 SMNVEV (reference sequence). The CDR3 extends over 14 amino acids. The V and J ends lost 2 bases and 7 bases respectively, with 15 bases between them. The CDR3 protein is CASSLAGGVKEQYF. The CDR3 coding sequence is TGTGCCAGCAGTTTAGCCGGGGGAGTAAAAGAGCAGTACTTC.

V usage is TRBV11-2 and J usage is TRBJ2-2, with 7 bases matching TRBD2. This CDR3 is built from 18 residues. J gave up 1 base and V 3 bases, and 11 bases lay outside the gene matches. CDR1 SGHAT and CDR2 FQNNGV come from the germline V gene. In DNA form, the CDR3 reads TGTGCCAGCAGCTTCCTTAGCCCCGGGACTAAGAACACCGGGGAGCTGTTTTTT. It yields the protein CASSFLSPGTKNTGELFF. The variable domain in full, with the rest retrieved from reference TRBV11-2 and TRBJ2-2, is EAGVAQSPRYKIIEKRQSVAFWCNPISGHATLYWYQQILGQGPKLLIQFQNNGVVDDSQLPKDRFSAERLKGVDSTLKIQPAKLEDSAVYLCASSFLSPGTKNTGELFFGEGSRLTVL.

This clone was seen a handful of times. The genes are TRBV28 and TRBJ2-7; no clear D gene. This CDR3 spans 11 amino acids. Deletions cut 2 bases from V and 7 bases from J, with 6 bases between. Germline V lookup: CDR1 MDHEN, CDR2 SYDVKM. The CDR3 DNA reads TGTGCCAGCAGTTTAGCACGGGAGCAGTACTTC. As protein: CASSLAREQYF.

The rearrangement joins TRBV7-2 to TRBJ2-5; 7 bases fit TRBD1. Germline values: CDR1 SGHTA, CDR2 FQGNSA. V lost 5 bases, J lost 4 bases, and 10 bases stayed unmatched. CDR3 length: 15 amino acids. Here the CDR3 DNA reads TGTGCCAGCAGCGCATCCCACAGGGGTGGAGAGACCCAGTACTTC. Translated: CASSASHRGGETQYF.

In this sample, this clone turned up a few times. This sequence joins TRBV28 and TRBJ2-1; no reliable D call. The ends were cut back, 3 bases at V and 4 bases at J, with 10 bases in the middle. The CDR3 runs 14 residues. Germline loops: CDR1 MDHEN, CDR2 SYDVKM. CDR3 DNA: TGTGCCAGCAGTTTCAAAAACACGTACAATGAGCAGTTCTTC. Protein: CASSFKNTYNEQFF.

This clone was found a few times. The V call is TRBV14, the J call TRBJ1-2; no clear D gene. The CDR3 is 13 residues long. Germline-derived CDR1 and CDR2 are SGHDN and FVKESK. V was pared by 0 bases and J by 8 bases, with 10 bases between. This chain's CDR3 is CASSQDMRWGYTF. The CDR3 DNA reads TGTGCCAGCAGCCAAGATATGCGTTGGGGCTACACCTTC. Drawing the rest from reference TRBV14 and TRBJ1-2, the complete variable domain is EAGVTQFPSHSVIEKGQTVTLRCDPISGHDNLYWYRRVMGKEIKFLLHFVKESKQDESGMPNNRFLAERTGGTYSTLKVQPAELEDSGVYFCASSQDMRWGYTFGSGTRLTVV.

In this sample, this clone turned up a few times. V gene TRBV28 combines with J gene TRBJ2-1; 7 positions match TRBD2. After removal of 10 bases from V and 9 bases from J, the junction contained 9 bases not matched to a gene. CDR1 MDHEN and CDR2 SYDVKM come from the germline V gene. The CDR3 length is 12 residues. This CDR3 reads CATYVAGFEQFF. CDR3 bases: TGTGCCACTTATGTAGCGGGTTTTGAGCAGTTCTTC.

This clone has just a few counts. This sequence joins TRBV6-6 and TRBJ2-5, with TRBD1 matching 7 bases. Germline V gene lookup returns CDR1 MNHNY and CDR2 SVGAGI (reference sequence). The trim removed 6 bases at V and 1 base at J, leaving 8 bases unmatched. The CDR3 loop spans 15 amino acids. The CDR3 region has the DNA TGTGCCAGCAGATCCTACCGGGACAGCCAAGAGACCCAGTACTTC. Protein sequence: CASRSYRDSQETQYF.

V is TRBV27 and J is TRBJ1-4; a weak D match, TRBD1 (6 bases). V was clipped by 6 bases and J by 8 bases, with 22 bases between them. The CDR3 sequence is 16 residues long. Germline values: CDR1 MNHEY, CDR2 SMNVEV (reference sequence). The CDR3 DNA sequence: TGTGCCAGCAGCCGAAAAACAGGGTCGGTTCGGGAAAAACTGTTTTTT. This sequence encodes CASSRKTGSVREKLFF.

V usage is TRBV7-2 and J usage is TRBJ2-5, with 12 bases lining up with TRBD2. CDR1 and CDR2 from the germline V gene are SGHTA and FQGNSA. V trimming: 5 bases; J trimming: 1 base; junction bases outside the gene matches: 5. The CDR3 runs 16 residues. CDR3 DNA sequence: TGTGCCAGCAGCGACGGGACTAGCGGGCCCCAAGAGACCCAGTACTTC. Amino acids: CASSDGTSGPQETQYF.

The V and J genes are TRBV28 and TRBJ1-1, with a weak D call TRBD1 (5 bases). The length of the CDR3 is 17 residues. The V end lost 4 bases, the J end lost 1 base, and 19 bases lay between the germline ends. Germline loops: CDR1 MDHEN, CDR2 SYDVKM. The chain's CDR3 is CASSSGGRGVSNTEAFF. Here the CDR3 DNA reads TGTGCCAGCAGTTCCGGGGGTCGGGGGGTCTCGAACACTGAAGCTTTCTTT.

This chain joins TRBV6-6 and TRBJ2-1; D possibly corresponds to TRBD1 (5 bases). V lost 3 bases to trimming and J lost 10 bases, with 16 bases between them. The CDR3 is 14 amino acids. Germline loops: CDR1 MNHNY, CDR2 SVGAGI (reference sequence). The CDR3 DNA reads TGTGCCAGCAGTTATGGGGCAAGAGTGGCAGAGCAGTTCTTC. It encodes CASSYGARVAEQFF.

This clone was observed a handful of times. The J gene is TRBJ2-1, the V gene TRBV29-1, with 7 positions matching TRBD2. The CDR3 length is 14 residues. CDR1 is SQVTM and CDR2 is ANQGSEA in the germline V gene. J gave up 1 base and V 5 bases, and 5 bases lay outside the gene matches. CDR3 amino acids: CSVSSGMSYNEQFF. Written as DNA, the CDR3 is TGCAGCGTTTCAAGCGGGATGTCCTACAATGAGCAGTTCTTC.